One sample yielded the 13 T cell receptor beta chains listed below, sequenced in a study of T cell responses to AZD1222 COVID-19 vaccine. Generated by immunoSEQ multiplex PCR, the TCRdb table keeps only in-frame clones and is missing some. The sample consists of about 76,000 clones, more than 60% of them appearing once. The material sequenced was peripheral blood, taken 28 days after the second dose of the MenACWY control vaccine. The source is an adult who received the MenACWY meningococcal vaccine as a control.

V usage is TRBV19 and J usage is TRBJ2-5; no reliable D call. V gave up 5 bases and J gave up 1 base, with 8 bases separating them. The CDR3 totals 13 residues. Germline lookup yields CDR1 LNHDA and CDR2 SQIVND (reference sequence). The CDR3 region is CASSQAFQETQYF. CDR3 bases: TGTGCCAGTAGTCAAGCATTCCAAGAGACCCAGTACTTC.

The V gene is TRBV2, the J gene TRBJ1-5; maybe TRBD1 (6 bases). V gave up 4 bases and J gave up 1 base, with 17 bases separating them. The CDR3 is 17 amino acids. Germline V gives CDR1 SNHLY, CDR2 FYNNEI. CDR3 nucleotides: TGTGCCAGCAGTGGCGGAAGGGGGGGTAACAGCAATCAGCCCCAGCATTTT. It yields the protein CASSGGRGGNSNQPQHF. The full variable domain, completed using reference TRBV2 and TRBJ1-5, is EPEVTQTPSHQVTQMGQEVILRCVPISNHLYFYWYRQILGQKVEFLVSFYNNEISEKSEIFDDQFSVERPDGSNFTLKIRSTKLEDSAMYFCASSGGRGGNSNQPQHFGDGTRLSIL.

The chain joins TRBV9 to TRBJ2-2; D might be TRBD2 (7 bases). The V and J ends lost 4 bases and 3 bases respectively, with 19 bases between them. Germline V gene sequence: CDR1 SGDLS, CDR2 YYNGEE. The CDR3 contains 17 residues. CDR3 sequence (DNA): TGTGCCAGCAGCCGTCCCTTAGGGAGGGGGGACACCGGGGAGCTGTTTTTT. This sequence encodes CASSRPLGRGDTGELFF.

This rearrangement joins TRBV5-8 to TRBJ2-1; TRBD2 matches 13 bases. Germline CDR1 is SGHTS and CDR2 is YDEGEE. With 1 base clipped from V and 1 base from J, the junction kept 8 bases outside the gene matches. The CDR3 consists of 19 residues. The CDR3 DNA is TGTGCCAGCAGCTTGCTGGGACTAGCGGGGCCGGGGTCCTACAATGAGCAGTTCTTC. Translation: CASSLLGLAGPGSYNEQFF.

The V and J genes are TRBV3-1 (or the pseudogene TRBV3-2) and TRBJ2-1; 7 bases fit TRBD2. Germline-derived CDR1 and CDR2 are LGHDT and YNNKEL (reference sequence). The CDR3 spans 15 residues. J lost 4 bases, V lost 0 bases, and 3 bases had no gene match. For the CDR3, the DNA is TGTGCCAGCAGCCAAGACCCAGCGGGGTACAATGAGCAGTTCTTC. This encodes CASSQDPAGYNEQFF.

The CDR3 coding sequence is TGTGCCAGCAGCTTATTCCCCACAGATACGCAGTATTTT. Translated, it gives CASSLFPTDTQYF. The chain has TRBV7-2 and TRBJ2-3; no definite D call. CDR1 and CDR2 from the germline V gene are SGHTA and FQGNSA. The CDR3 has 13 amino acids. V was shortened by 2 bases and J by 2 bases, with 5 bases between the two germline ends.

This chain uses TRBV30 with TRBJ1-6; D perhaps matches TRBD1 (6 bases). This CDR3 is built from 15 residues. The germline V gene encodes CDR1 GTSNPN and CDR2 SVGIG (reference sequence). V lost 3 bases and J lost 1, with 10 bases in between. The CDR3 DNA reads TGTGCCTGGAGGACCAGGGGATCCTATAATTCACCCCTCCACTTT. As protein: CAWRTRGSYNSPLHF.

The rearrangement joins TRBV2 to TRBJ2-7; 7 positions match TRBD1. In germline, CDR1 is SNHLY, CDR2 FYNNEI. The CDR3 covers 12 residues. Losses at the gene ends were 8 bases for V and 5 bases for J; bases not matched to a gene: 6. The CDR3 reads CASSGQDHEQYF. The DNA of the CDR3 is TGTGCCAGCTCCGGACAGGACCACGAGCAGTACTTC.

The J gene is TRBJ1-1, the V gene TRBV5-1; 8 nucleotides agree with TRBD1. V lost 3 bases, J lost 5 bases, and 6 bases stayed unmatched. The germline V gene has CDR1 SGHRS and CDR2 YFSETQ. CDR3 length equals 14 residues. The CDR3 coding sequence is TGCGCCAGCAGCTCCGGACAGGGTTGGACTGAAGCTTTCTTT. Protein: CASSSGQGWTEAFF.

This clone appeared a single time. The V gene is TRBV2, the J gene TRBJ1-3; unclear D gene. Germline assignment: CDR1 SNHLY and CDR2 FYNNEI. V lost 1 base, J lost 0 bases, and 7 bases lay in between. The CDR3 contains 15 residues. The CDR3 is CASSEGQLSGNTIYF. CDR3 DNA: TGTGCCAGCAGTGAAGGACAACTCTCTGGAAACACCATATATTTT.

This clone was seen at least ten times. The J gene is TRBJ1-2, the V gene TRBV7-9; tentative D call: TRBD1 (5 bases). There are 14 residues in the CDR3. With 1 base removed from V and 7 bases from J, the gap between germline ends came to 13 bases. Per the germline V gene, CDR1 is SEHNR and CDR2 is FQNEAQ (reference sequence). CDR3: CASSLGQNWLGYTF. The CDR3 DNA follows: TGTGCCAGCAGCTTAGGACAGAACTGGCTTGGCTACACCTTC. The whole variable domain, filled in from reference TRBV7-9 and TRBJ1-2, reads DTGVSQNPRHKITKRGQNVTFRCDPISEHNRLYWYRQTLGQGPEFLTYFQNEAQLEKSRLLSDRFSAERPKGSFSTLEIQRTEQGDSAMYLCASSLGQNWLGYTFGSGTRLTVV.

The chain combines TRBV6-1 with TRBJ1-5; D not certain. Trimming took 1 base from V and 6 from J, leaving 13 bases between them. The CDR3 spans 15 residues. Germline V gene sequence: CDR1 MNHNS, CDR2 SASEGT. The CDR3 region is CASSEGNSRSQPQHF. CDR3 DNA sequence: TGTGCCAGCAGTGAAGGCAACAGTCGGAGTCAGCCCCAGCATTTT.

This clone was observed a single time. The chain is built from TRBV5-4 and TRBJ2-1; no clear D. Trimming removed 2 bases at V and 0 bases at J, with 12 bases between. This CDR3 contains 16 residues. Germline loops: CDR1 SGHNT, CDR2 YYREEE (reference sequence). CDR3 in DNA: TGTGCCAGCAGCTTCTCAAAGAGGAGCTCCTACAATGAGCAGTTCTTC. It translates to CASSFSKRSSYNEQFF.